The next 14 T cell receptor beta chains were all read from a single sample in a study of blood T cell repertoires in COVID-19. The assay was immunoSEQ multiplex PCR, and TCRdb's table has in-frame clones only and misses some. This sample has 75,000 or so clones, with roughly four fifths found just once. Material for sequencing was peripheral blood. The receptor source for this set is a man aged 60 to 69 with acute or convalescent COVID-19.

V gene TRBV11-3 combines with J gene TRBJ2-5; D is unclear. The CDR3 spans 13 residues. Germline CDR1 SGHNT, CDR2 YENEEA. Deletions cut 0 bases from V and 1 base from J, with 3 bases between. CDR3 nucleotides: TGTGCCAGCAGCTTAGACAGCCAAGAGACCCAGTACTTC. It is translated as CASSLDSQETQYF.

The V gene is TRBV15, the J gene TRBJ1-5; tentatively, D is TRBD1 (6 bases). With 7 bases removed from V and 3 bases from J, the gap between germline ends came to 10 bases. Germline lookup yields CDR1 LNHNV and CDR2 YYDKDF (reference sequence). The CDR3 length is 13 residues. The DNA of the CDR3 is TGTGCCACCAAAGGACAGTTCAATCAGCCCCAGCATTTT. Translation gives CATKGQFNQPQHF.

The chain is built from TRBV7-8 and TRBJ2-2; 8 bases fit TRBD2. V lost 7 bases and J lost 4; bases outside the gene matches: 11. Germline values: CDR1 SGHVS, CDR2 FQNEAQ. The CDR3 contains 16 residues. The CDR3 bases are TGTGCCAGCACCCCTCCCGGGACTAGGGGCACCGGGGAGCTGTTTTTT. Its protein is CASTPPGTRGTGELFF.

The CDR3 DNA follows: TGTGCCAGCAGCCAGGGGGTGGGGGGGAAGTACACTGAAGCTTTCTTT. Encoded protein: CASSQGVGGKYTEAFF. The chain uses TRBV4-2 and TRBJ1-1, with D possibly matching TRBD1 (5 bases). The CDR3 loop spans 16 amino acids. Germline CDR1 reads LGHNA; CDR2 reads YNFKEQ. V was shortened by 3 bases and J by 3 bases, with 17 bases between the two germline ends.

This chain joins TRBV7-3 and TRBJ2-3, with TRBD2 identical over 7 bases. The trim removed 5 bases at V and 6 bases at J, leaving 8 bases unmatched. The germline V gene encodes CDR1 SGHTA and CDR2 FQGTGA. The CDR3 extends over 14 amino acids. CDR3 sequence reads: CASSRGRGHDTQYF. CDR3 DNA: TGTGCCAGCAGCCGAGGGAGGGGCCACGATACGCAGTATTTT.

The rearrangement links TRBV12-1 to TRBJ2-7; the table assigns TRBD1, which was not confirmed against the DNA. TRBV12-1 is termed a pseudogene. The CDR3 is 14 residues long. The CDR3 bases are TGTGCCAGCAACTGGGACAGGATATTCTACGAGCAGTACTTC. It encodes CASNWDRIFYEQYF.

This chain joins TRBV28 and TRBJ1-6, with D perhaps TRBD1 (5 bases). Germline CDR1 reads MDHEN; CDR2 reads SYDVKM. Trimming stripped 8 bases from V and 3 bases from J, with 14 bases between. This CDR3 is built from 15 residues. CDR3 coding DNA: TGTGCCAGCGGAAGACAGCTACTCTATAATTCACCCCTCCACTTT. Its translation: CASGRQLLYNSPLHF.

This sequence joins TRBV28 and TRBJ1-2; possible D gene TRBD1, 6 bases. CDR3 length: 15 residues. From germline, CDR1 is MDHEN and CDR2 SYDVKM. V lost 6 bases and J lost 3, with 17 bases in between. This CDR3 reads CASRIQGVLYYGYTF. The CDR3 DNA follows: TGTGCCAGCAGAATACAGGGAGTACTTTACTATGGCTACACCTTC.

V gene TRBV7-2 combines with J gene TRBJ1-6; D remains unclear. The CDR3 loop spans 16 amino acids. V lost 1 base to trimming and J lost 0 bases, with 7 bases between them. Germline CDR1 reads SGHTA; CDR2 reads FQGNSA. The CDR3 region is CASSLVGGSYNSPLHF. CDR3 DNA sequence: TGTGCCAGCAGCTTAGTAGGAGGCTCCTATAATTCACCCCTCCACTTT.

This sequence joins TRBV18 and TRBJ2-6, with 7 bases matching TRBD1. Trimming at V came to 1 base and at J to 1 base, leaving 1 base not matched to a gene. From germline, CDR1 is KGHSH and CDR2 LQKENI. This CDR3 is built from 16 residues. The CDR3: CASSPQGASGANVLTF. The DNA of the CDR3 is TGTGCCAGCTCACCACAGGGGGCGTCTGGGGCCAACGTCCTGACTTTC.

The chain uses TRBV10-3 and TRBJ2-2; D is unresolved. V was pared by 2 bases and J by 3 bases, with 13 bases between. The CDR3 is 16 amino acids. The germline V gene has CDR1 ENHRY and CDR2 SYGVKD. CDR3 residues: CAISEIAPADTGELFF. CDR3 coding DNA: TGTGCCATCAGTGAGATCGCCCCCGCGGACACCGGGGAGCTGTTTTTT.

This clone has just one count. The chain links TRBV6-5 to TRBJ1-2, with TRBD1 matching 8 bases. This CDR3 region has 14 residues. Trimming took 4 bases from V and 2 from J; bases not matched to a gene: 3. From germline, CDR1 is MNHEY and CDR2 SVGAGI. The CDR3 reads CASSSTGANYGYTF. The CDR3 coding sequence is TGTGCCAGCAGTTCGACAGGGGCAAACTATGGCTACACCTTC.

The chain recombines TRBV7-6 with TRBJ2-7, with D possibly matching TRBD2 (7 bases). The CDR3 has 16 amino acids. Germline CDR1 is SGHVS and CDR2 is FNYEAQ. V gave up 4 bases and J gave up 6 bases, with 22 bases separating them. The CDR3 DNA reads as TGTGCCAGCAGCTCGTTGGGGGCTAGCGGACGTCTCGAGCAGTACTTC. It translates to CASSSLGASGRLEQYF.

In its sample, this clone was seen a few times. The chain combines TRBV7-2 with TRBJ2-2, with 8 bases identical to TRBD1. V shed 5 bases, J shed 2 bases, and the junction held 10 bases outside the gene matches. This CDR3 contains 17 residues. Germline CDR1 is SGHTA and CDR2 is FQGNSA. CDR3 sequence (DNA): TGTGCCAGCAGCACGCCGGGACAGGAACTTAACACCGGGGAGCTGTTTTTT. Encoded protein: CASSTPGQELNTGELFF.